The rows below give T cell receptor beta chains drawn from one sample of a study of blood T cell repertoires in COVID-19. Method: immunoSEQ multiplex PCR; TCRdb's copy keeps in-frame clones and lacks some. This table has about 190,000 clones, 85% to 90% appearing once. Sequenced sample: peripheral blood. Receptors were obtained from a human donor in a cohort sampled during active COVID-19. Each CDR3 is given with its conserved first and last residue. A D gene is named only where the DNA matches it firmly. Size is stated for part of the rows, as once, few or many counts, or as a class when the clone is expanded.

j_call clone_size v_call d_call cdr3_aa cdr3_nt
TRBJ1-5 once TRBV7-2 TRBD1 CASSWGQGGSNQPQHF TGTGCCAGCAGCTGGGGACAGGGGGGGAGCAATCAGCCCCAGCATTTT
TRBJ2-5 NA TRBV6-5 TRBD2 CASSLAGGRETQYF TGTGCCAGCAGTTTAGCGGGGGGGCGGGAGACCCAGTACTTC
TRBJ2-3 NA TRBV2 NA CASSEYRTSSTDTQYF TGTGCCAGCAGTGAATATCGTACTAGCTCCACAGATACGCAGTATTTT
TRBJ2-4 NA TRBV10-3 TRBD2 CAISGAGTSGSKNIQYF TGTGCCATCAGTGGGGCCGGGACTAGCGGATCCAAAAACATTCAGTACTTC
TRBJ1-6 NA TRBV20-1 TRBD1 CSASERDRANSPLHF TGCAGTGCTAGTGAGCGGGACAGGGCAAATTCACCCCTCCACTTT
TRBJ2-7 NA TRBV5-5 TRBD2 CASSLGLAGAYEQYF TGTGCCAGCAGCTTGGGATTAGCGGGGGCCTACGAGCAGTACTTC
TRBJ2-1 NA TRBV11-3 TRBD1 CASSLAQGVPFF TGTGCCAGCAGCTTAGCACAGGGGGTACCGTTCTTC
TRBJ2-5 NA TRBV5-8 TRBD1 CASSLGAGQGRKTQYF TGTGCCAGCAGCTTGGGGGCTGGACAGGGAAGAAAGACCCAGTACTTC
TRBJ2-1 NA TRBV5-4 TRBD1 CASSYTQGSEQFF TGTGCCAGCAGCTATACACAGGGGTCAGAGCAGTTCTTC
TRBJ2-7 NA TRBV10-3 NA CAIRAQDGQTYEQYF TGTGCCATCAGGGCCCAGGATGGTCAGACCTACGAGCAGTACTTC
TRBJ1-3 NA TRBV7-2 TRBD1 CASSSLQGTGNTIYF TGTGCCAGCAGCTCGTTACAGGGGACTGGAAACACCATATATTTT
TRBJ2-1 NA TRBV9 NA CASSAGTLRNEQFF TGTGCCAGCAGCGCCGGGACTCTTCGCAATGAGCAGTTCTTC
TRBJ1-1 NA TRBV6-5 NA CASSSGIGVPEAFF TGTGCCAGCAGTTCTGGAATAGGGGTTCCTGAAGCTTTCTTT
TRBJ1-1 NA TRBV6-5 NA CASNLRAMNTEAFF TGTGCCAGCAACCTCAGGGCAATGAACACTGAAGCTTTCTTT
TRBJ2-7 NA TRBV2 NA CASKPDGVGHEQYF TGTGCCAGCAAACCTGACGGGGTGGGCCACGAGCAGTACTTC
TRBJ1-1 NA TRBV5-4 TRBD1 CASSATRGTEAFF TGTGCCAGCAGCGCAACCAGGGGGACTGAAGCTTTCTTT
TRBJ2-2 NA TRBV29-1 NA CSVTANTGELFF TGCAGCGTAACAGCGAACACCGGGGAGCTGTTTTTT
TRBJ1-5 NA TRBV19 NA CASSPDRSQPQHF TGTGCCAGTAGCCCTGACAGGTCCCAGCCCCAGCATTTT
TRBJ1-3 NA TRBV6-5 NA CASTQRGSGNTIYF TGTGCCAGCACCCAACGGGGCTCTGGAAACACCATATATTTT
TRBJ1-5 few TRBV6-5 NA CASSSRSNQPQHF TGTGCCAGCAGTTCCAGAAGCAATCAGCCCCAGCATTTT
TRBJ1-3 NA TRBV20-1 NA CSARGGNTIYF TGCAGTGCTAGGGGCGGAAACACCATATATTTT
TRBJ1-6 NA TRBV5-1 TRBD1 CASSLFWTGESPLHF TGCGCCAGCAGCTTGTTCTGGACAGGGGAATCACCCCTCCACTTT
TRBJ2-1 NA TRBV29-1 NA CSVAGTQSFGEQFF TGCAGCGTTGCAGGAACACAGTCTTTTGGCGAGCAGTTCTTC
TRBJ1-2 NA TRBV5-6 TRBD1 CASSWTGSGLGYTF TGTGCCAGCAGTTGGACAGGGTCGGGTCTAGGCTACACCTTC
TRBJ2-6 NA TRBV19 TRBD1 CASSTPGQGFSGANVLTF TGTGCCAGTAGTACCCCGGGACAGGGTTTCTCTGGGGCCAACGTCCTGACTTTC
TRBJ1-3 NA TRBV4-1 NA CASSPGSTIYF TGCGCCAGCAGCCCCGGGAGCACCATATATTTT
TRBJ1-3 NA TRBV21-1 NA CASSKSRGTGNTIYF TGTGCCAGCAGCAAATCAAGGGGAACTGGAAACACCATATATTTT
TRBJ1-1 NA TRBV5-4 TRBD1 CASSPSGGPMNTEAFF TGTGCCAGCAGCCCATCAGGGGGCCCTATGAACACTGAAGCTTTCTTT
TRBJ1-2 NA TRBV18 TRBD1 CASSLLDRAPGGYTF TGTGCCAGCTCACTCTTGGACAGGGCCCCCGGGGGCTACACCTTC
TRBJ1-4 NA TRBV4-3 TRBD1 CASSQVGGASEKLFF TGCGCCAGCAGCCAAGTAGGGGGCGCGTCTGAAAAACTGTTTTTT
TRBJ2-7 once TRBV6-1 TRBD1 CASSDLFGQGAGSYSEQYF TGTGCCAGCAGTGATTTATTTGGACAGGGGGCGGGAAGCTATTCCGAGCAGTACTTC
TRBJ2-1 NA TRBV9 NA CASSVSGNSYNEQFF TGTGCCAGCAGCGTTTCGGGGAACTCCTACAATGAGCAGTTCTTC
TRBJ2-7 NA TRBV28 TRBD1 CASSLWGGDRVYEQYF TGTGCCAGCAGTTTATGGGGGGGGGACAGGGTTTACGAGCAGTACTTC
TRBJ1-6 few TRBV7-8 NA CASSLANRNSPLHF TGTGCCAGCAGCTTAGCCAACAGGAATTCACCCCTCCACTTT
TRBJ2-5 NA TRBV5-1 NA CASSLEPGSQETQYF TGCGCCAGCAGCTTGGAACCAGGGTCACAAGAGACCCAGTACTTC
TRBJ1-6 once TRBV27 TRBD1 CASSQGAYSPLHF TGTGCCAGCAGCCAGGGGGCGTATTCACCCCTCCACTTT
TRBJ1-1 NA TRBV9 NA CASSVGGRGSTEAFF TGTGCCAGCAGCGTAGGGGGTCGGGGGAGTACTGAAGCTTTCTTT
TRBJ2-7 NA TRBV5-1 NA CASSLGQDYEQYF TGCGCCAGCAGCTTGGGTCAGGACTACGAGCAGTACTTC
TRBJ2-3 NA TRBV5-4 TRBD2 CASSLPGTSKKQYF TGTGCCAGCAGCTTGCCGGGGACTAGTAAAAAGCAGTATTTT
TRBJ1-1 NA TRBV16 NA CASSQRPGGRLDTEAFF TGTGCCAGCAGCCAAAGGCCGGGTGGGAGATTGGACACTGAAGCTTTCTTT
TRBJ1-3 NA TRBV28 TRBD1 CASSPGTAGNTIYF TGTGCCAGCAGCCCCGGGACAGCCGGAAACACCATATATTTT
TRBJ2-7 NA TRBV4-1 TRBD2 CASSRILGTSGRGVIMHEQYF TGCGCCAGCAGCCGAATATTGGGGACTAGCGGGAGAGGGGTGATAATGCACGAGCAGTACTTC
TRBJ2-7 NA TRBV11-2 TRBD2 CASSLTSITYEQYF TGTGCCAGCAGCTTGACTAGCATCACCTACGAGCAGTACTTC
TRBJ2-5 NA TRBV28 NA CASRTYGEPYQETQYF TGTGCCAGCAGAACCTACGGGGAACCCTACCAAGAGACCCAGTACTTC
TRBJ1-5 NA TRBV15 TRBD1 CATSRGTGSNQPQHF TGTGCCACCAGCAGAGGGACAGGGAGCAATCAGCCCCAGCATTTT
TRBJ2-1 NA TRBV5-1 TRBD2 CASSFASGRNSNEQFF TGCGCCAGCAGCTTTGCTAGCGGGAGAAATTCCAATGAGCAGTTCTTC
TRBJ1-2 NA TRBV6-6 NA CASSLLQGMGYTF TGTGCCAGCAGCCTCCTACAGGGAATGGGCTACACCTTC
TRBJ1-2 NA TRBV9 NA CASSVDVAAGVGYTF TGTGCCAGCAGCGTAGATGTGGCGGCAGGGGTTGGCTACACCTTC
TRBJ2-1 NA TRBV19 TRBD2 CASSTPGFSGGAYEQFF TGTGCCAGTAGTACTCCCGGTTTTAGCGGGGGGGCCTATGAGCAGTTCTTC
TRBJ1-5 NA TRBV19 NA CASSLAGTQSNQPQHF TGTGCCAGTAGTCTCGCCGGGACACAAAGCAATCAGCCCCAGCATTTT
TRBJ2-7 NA TRBV29-1 TRBD2 CSVAGLAYEQYF TGCAGCGTAGCGGGGCTAGCCTACGAGCAGTACTTC
TRBJ2-3 NA TRBV27 NA CASSFIKSTDTQYF TGTGCCAGCAGTTTCATCAAAAGCACAGATACGCAGTATTTT
TRBJ1-1 NA TRBV27 NA CASSLQRRTEAFF TGTGCCAGCAGTTTACAGCGTCGAACTGAAGCTTTCTTT
TRBJ1-2 NA TRBV5-5 TRBD1 CASSLKGQDPYGYTF TGTGCCAGCAGCCTGAAGGGACAGGACCCCTATGGCTACACCTTC
TRBJ2-3 once TRBV4-3 NA CASSQNRDADTQYF TGCGCCAGCAGCCAAAACAGGGACGCAGATACGCAGTATTTT
TRBJ2-7 NA TRBV7-2 TRBD1 CASSLAWTGETEGYF TGTGCCAGCAGCTTAGCGTGGACAGGGGAAACCGAGGGGTACTTC
TRBJ2-7 once TRBV6-5 TRBD1 CASSPTGTGSYEQYF TGTGCCAGCAGTCCTACCGGGACAGGCTCCTACGAGCAGTACTTC
TRBJ1-4 NA TRBV6-6 TRBD1 CASTTTGGYNEKLFF TGTGCCAGCACCACAACAGGGGGCTATAATGAAAAACTGTTTTTT
TRBJ1-2 NA TRBV18 TRBD1 CASSPGTGQGYTF TGTGCCAGCTCACCAGGGACAGGGCAGGGCTACACCTTC